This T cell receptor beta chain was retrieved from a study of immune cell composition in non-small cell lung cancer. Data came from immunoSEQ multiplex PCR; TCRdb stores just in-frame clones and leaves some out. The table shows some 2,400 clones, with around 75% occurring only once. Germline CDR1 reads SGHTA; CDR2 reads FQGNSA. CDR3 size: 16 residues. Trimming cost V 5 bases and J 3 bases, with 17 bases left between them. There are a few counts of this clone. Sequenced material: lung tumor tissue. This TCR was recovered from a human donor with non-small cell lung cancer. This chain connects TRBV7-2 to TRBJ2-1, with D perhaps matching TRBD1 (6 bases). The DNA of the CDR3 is TGTGCCAGCAGCGCTACCCCGCGAGGGGGCTACAATGAGCAGTTCTTC. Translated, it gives CASSATPRGGYNEQFF.